Below, 13 T cell receptor beta chains from the same sample are listed, as sequenced in a study of T-cell memory formation after mild COVID-19. TCRdb re-called the 5' RACE reads with MiXCR, one entry per CDR3 protein. This sample yields under 250,000 distinct CDR3 sequences, of which approximately 15% are seen a single time; approximately 2.1% belongs to the top ten. Sequencing was carried out using PBMCs or a T cell subset sorted from them (not recorded which). The receptors come from an adult woman who had mild COVID-19 (a few samples of this study predate the infection). Cell type and time point are not known.

DNA of the CDR3: TGTGCCAGTAGTTGGGCAGGAGGGGAATTTGAGTTCTTC. Protein: CASSWAGGEFEFF. The chain links TRBV19 to TRBJ2-1, with D possibly being TRBD2 (6 bases). Germline V gives CDR1 LNHDA, CDR2 SQIVND (reference sequence). The CDR3 spans 13 residues. V was trimmed by 5 bases and J by 14 bases, leaving 19 bases between them. Supplemented by reference TRBV19 and TRBJ2-1, the full variable domain reads DGGITQSPKYLFRKEGQNVTLSCEQNLNHDAMYWYRQDPGQGLRLIYYSQIVNDFQKGDIAEGYSVSREKKESFPLTVTSAQKNPTAFYLCASSWAGGEFEFFGPGTRLTVL.

This clonotype came up a few times. The chain recombines TRBV3-1 with TRBJ2-7, with 7 bases identical to TRBD1. The CDR3 sequence is 16 residues long. Trimming cost V 6 bases and J 2 bases; bases outside gene matches: 13. CDR1 and CDR2 (germline): LGHDT, YNNKEL (reference sequence). Written as DNA, the CDR3 is TGTGCCAGCAGTCAGGTGCTTGTGACAGGGACCTACGAGCAGTACTTC. It translates to CASSQVLVTGTYEQYF.

There are a few counts of this clonotype. The gene calls are TRBV4-2 and TRBJ2-1, with D possibly being TRBD2 (7 bases). The CDR3 length is 16 residues. Trimming removed 0 bases at V and 6 bases at J, with 15 bases between. Germline loops: CDR1 LGHNA, CDR2 YNFKEQ. CDR3: CASSQDGGGALNEQFF. DNA of the CDR3: TGTGCCAGCAGCCAAGATGGTGGGGGGGCCCTCAATGAGCAGTTCTTC.

There are a few counts of this clonotype. The chain uses TRBV12-3 or TRBV12-4 and TRBJ2-5; no clear D. The length of the CDR3 is 13 residues. Trimming took off 6 bases at V and 1 base at J, with 9 bases between the two ends. CDR3: CASSLKIQETQYF. DNA for the CDR3: TGTGCCAGCAGCCTCAAAATCCAAGAGACCCAGTACTTC.

The J gene is TRBJ1-1, the V gene TRBV5-6; 9 bases match TRBD1. Germline assignment: CDR1 SGHDT and CDR2 YYEEEE. This CDR3 has 15 amino acids. The trim removed 4 bases at V and 8 bases at J, leaving 12 bases unmatched. The CDR3 DNA is TGTGCCAGCAGCGGGGACAGGGTAGGGCCCAGGGAAGCTTTCTTT. This translates into CASSGDRVGPREAFF.

This clonotype was picked up many times. This chain joins TRBV5-1 and TRBJ2-2, with 8 bases identical to TRBD1. The CDR3 consists of 15 residues. Unmatched junction bases numbered 7, after V lost 3 bases and J lost 6 bases. From germline, CDR1 is SGHRS and CDR2 YFSETQ. CDR3 amino acids: CASSSSGGAAGELFF. The CDR3 DNA is TGCGCCAGCAGCTCCTCAGGGGGCGCCGCCGGGGAGCTGTTTTTT.

The chain joins TRBV15 to TRBJ1-5; 9 nucleotides agree with TRBD1. Trimming at V came to 7 bases and at J to 3 bases, leaving 4 bases not matched to a gene. The CDR3 contains 14 residues. The germline gives CDR1 LNHNV, CDR2 YYDKDF (reference sequence). CDR3 bases: TGTGCCACCACGACAGGGGGAGACAATCAGCCCCAGCATTTT. Amino acid sequence: CATTTGGDNQPQHF.

This clonotype showed up just a few times. The rearrangement joins TRBV7-9 to TRBJ2-5; 8 bases agree with TRBD1. Germline values: CDR1 SEHNR, CDR2 FQNEAQ (reference sequence). This CDR3 has 14 residues. Trimming took 3 bases from V and 4 from J; bases not matched to a gene: 4. Written as DNA, the CDR3 is TGTGCCAGCAGCTTGCCAGGGGGCGGAGAGACCCAGTACTTC. It codes for CASSLPGGGETQYF.

This clonotype was detected ten times or more. At one boundary the junction diverges from the germline segment, which might be a read error. The chain carries TRBV5-1 and TRBJ1-1; D unresolved. CDR1 is SGHRS, CDR2 YFSETQ, per germline. There are 13 residues in the CDR3. CDR3 sequence: CASSLEVNTEAFF. The DNA for the CDR3 is TGTGCCAGCAGCTTGGAAGTGAACACTGAAGCTTTCTTT.

This clonotype showed up many times. CDR3 sequence: CASSLDREGGEQYF. For the CDR3, the DNA is TGCGCCAGCAGCTTGGACAGAGAAGGGGGCGAGCAGTACTTC. V and J are TRBV5-1 and TRBJ2-7, with D perhaps matching TRBD1 (6 bases). CDR3 length: 14 amino acids. V was clipped by 0 bases and J by 6 bases, with 13 bases between them. CDR1 SGHRS and CDR2 YFSETQ come from the germline V gene.

This clonotype has only a few counts. J is TRBJ1-2 and V is TRBV27; tentatively, D is TRBD1 (5 bases). The CDR3 extends over 14 amino acids. Per the germline V gene, CDR1 is MNHEY and CDR2 is SMNVEV (reference sequence). Trimming took off 5 bases at V and 8 bases at J, with 18 bases between the two ends. The CDR3 is CASSPPGGRGGYTF. CDR3 in DNA: TGTGCCAGCAGTCCTCCCGGGGGGAGGGGAGGCTACACCTTC.

The chain couples TRBV12-3 or TRBV12-4 to TRBJ2-7, with D possibly matching TRBD1 (6 bases). Trimming cost V 2 bases and J 4 bases, with 12 bases left between them. CDR3 length: 14 amino acids. The CDR3 sequence is CASSLQGNEYEQYF. The CDR3 DNA follows: TGTGCCAGCAGTTTACAGGGGAATGAGTACGAGCAGTACTTC.

A few counts support this clonotype. This chain links TRBV6-2 or TRBV6-3 with TRBJ2-6, with 11 bases matching TRBD1. J was trimmed by 3 bases and V by 0 bases; bases with no gene match: 10. Germline CDR1 reads MNHEY; CDR2 reads SVGEGT. The CDR3 spans 20 residues. The CDR3 region is CASSYSITGQGAVGANVLTF. Written as DNA, the CDR3 is TGTGCCAGCAGTTACTCGATTACTGGACAGGGGGCGGTTGGGGCCAACGTCCTGACTTTC.